The 28 T cell receptor beta chains below come from one sample, sequenced in a study of blood T cell repertoires in COVID-19. Profiled with immunoSEQ multiplex PCR; TCRdb holds only in-frame clones, not every one. The table records about 220,000 clones, roughly 80% of them present only once. Sequenced material: peripheral blood. The receptors here all came from a woman between 65 and 79 years old with acute or convalescent COVID-19.

The rearrangement links TRBV5-1 to TRBJ1-3; unclear D gene. Trimming stripped 0 bases from V and 2 bases from J, with 12 bases between. The CDR3 has 16 residues. The germline V gene has CDR1 SGHRS and CDR2 YFSETQ. The CDR3 DNA sequence: TGCGCCAGCAGCTTGGGTTATGAGGAAACTGGAAACACCATATATTTT. This codes for CASSLGYEETGNTIYF. Looking up the rest from reference TRBV5-1 and TRBJ1-3 gives the full variable domain: KAGVTQTPRYLIKTRGQQVTLSCSPISGHRSVSWYQQTPGQGLQFLFEYFSETQRNKGNFPGRFSGRQFSNSRSEMNVSTLELGDSALYLCASSLGYEETGNTIYFGEGSWLTVV.

Only one count was recorded for this clone. The chain is built from TRBV2 and TRBJ1-1; D is unclear. Germline V gene lookup returns CDR1 SNHLY and CDR2 FYNNEI. The CDR3 runs 11 residues. V was pared by 8 bases and J by 5 bases, with 9 bases between. CDR3: CASDRWTEAFF. In nucleotides, the CDR3 is TGTGCCAGCGATCGGTGGACTGAAGCTTTCTTT.

CDR3 sequence (DNA): TGTGCCAGCAGACCGACGGGACAAGAGACCCAGTACTTC. This encodes CASRPTGQETQYF. The J gene is TRBJ2-5, the V gene TRBV3-1 (or the pseudogene TRBV3-2); TRBD2 might be the D (5 bases). This CDR3 has 13 residues. CDR1 is LGHDT, CDR2 YNNKEL, per germline (reference sequence). Trimming removed 6 bases at V and 2 bases at J, with 10 bases between.

The V and J genes are TRBV27 and TRBJ2-5; 7 bases are a match to TRBD1. The V gene's germline CDR1 is MNHEY and CDR2 SMNVEV (reference sequence). The length of the CDR3 is 13 residues. V was clipped by 3 bases and J by 8 bases; unmatched bases: 6. The CDR3 nucleotides are TGTGCCAGCAGTTTTCAGCAAGGGGGCACCCAGTACTTC. Its protein product is CASSFQQGGTQYF.

In its sample, this clone was seen a few times. The chain joins TRBV7-2 to TRBJ2-5; 9 nucleotides align to TRBD2. With V trimmed by 3 bases and J by 7 bases, 6 bases remained unmatched. The CDR3 is 14 residues long. Looked up from germline, CDR1 is SGHTA and CDR2 is FQGNSA. DNA of the CDR3: TGTGCCAGCAGCTTCGTAGCGGGAGAGATGACCCAGTACTTC. Translated: CASSFVAGEMTQYF. Full variable domain (outside the CDR3, taken from reference TRBV7-2 and TRBJ2-5): GAGVSQSPSNKVTEKGKDVELRCDPISGHTALYWYRQSLGQGLEFLIYFQGNSAPDKSGLPSDRFSAERTGGSVSTLTIQRTQQEDSAVYLCASSFVAGEMTQYFGPGTRLLVL.

This chain joins TRBV11-1 and TRBJ2-5; 7 bases map to TRBD1. From germline, CDR1 is SGHAT and CDR2 FQDESV (reference sequence). The CDR3 spans 16 residues. J was trimmed by 4 bases and V by 6 bases; bases with no gene match: 14. CDR3 sequence reads: CASRIGRGLGPETQYF. CDR3 coding DNA: TGTGCCAGCAGGATTGGAAGGGGGCTGGGTCCAGAGACCCAGTACTTC.

This clone was seen a single time. V gene TRBV30 combines with J gene TRBJ1-1; D not certain. V lost 0 bases, J lost 5 bases, and 10 bases lay in between. CDR3 length: 13 residues. Looked up from germline, CDR1 is GTSNPN and CDR2 is SVGIG (reference sequence). The CDR3 DNA follows: TGTGCCTGGAGTGTAAATGAGGGTACTGAAGCTTTCTTT. Its translation: CAWSVNEGTEAFF.

The chain recombines TRBV5-6 with TRBJ1-2; possible D gene TRBD1, 5 bases. CDR1 and CDR2 (germline): SGHDT, YYEEEE. V shed 0 bases and J shed 3 bases, with 9 bases lying between them. The CDR3 spans 14 residues. CDR3 region: CASSLEGPDYGYTF. Here the CDR3 DNA reads TGTGCCAGCAGCTTGGAGGGGCCCGACTATGGCTACACCTTC.

This sequence joins TRBV6-5 and TRBJ2-7; TRBD1 matches at 7 bases. CDR1 and CDR2 (germline): MNHEY, SVGAGI. Losses at the gene ends were 4 bases for V and 3 bases for J; bases not matched to a gene: 6. The CDR3 contains 14 residues. CDR3 bases: TGTGCCAGCAGTTCGTGGGACAGCAGCTACGAGCAGTACTTC. Translating gives CASSSWDSSYEQYF.

The rearrangement joins TRBV24-1 to TRBJ2-2; 9 bases are a match to TRBD1. Germline assignment: CDR1 KGHDR and CDR2 SFDVKD. Unmatched junction bases numbered 15, after V lost 1 base and J lost 4 bases. The CDR3 has 20 amino acids. CDR3 sequence: CATSDFEGTGTGFRTGELFF. CDR3 in DNA: TGTGCCACCAGTGATTTTGAGGGGACCGGGACAGGGTTTCGCACCGGGGAGCTGTTTTTT.

This clone is a singleton in its sample. The J gene is TRBJ2-5, the V gene TRBV24-1; 9 bases fit TRBD1. J lost 1 base, V lost 5 bases, and 7 bases had no gene match. CDR3 length equals 16 residues. The germline V gene has CDR1 KGHDR and CDR2 SFDVKD. Here the CDR3 DNA reads TGTGCCACCAGTGTCAAGACAGGGGGGCGCCAAGAGACCCAGTACTTC. It yields the protein CATSVKTGGRQETQYF.

This chain uses TRBV12-3 or TRBV12-4 with TRBJ2-3; D gene uncertain. CDR3 length: 12 residues. V dropped 6 bases and J dropped 0 bases, with 4 bases sitting between them. CDR3 protein: CASSVSTDTQYF. CDR3 DNA sequence: TGTGCCAGCAGCGTCAGCACAGATACGCAGTATTTT.

The V gene is TRBV5-1, the J gene TRBJ2-5; D gene ambiguous. Germline V gene sequence: CDR1 SGHRS, CDR2 YFSETQ. V shed 0 bases and J shed 1 base, with 16 bases lying between them. CDR3 length: 17 amino acids. The CDR3 region is CASSLAVGALVQETQYF. The CDR3 DNA reads as TGCGCCAGCAGCTTGGCGGTAGGAGCCCTCGTCCAAGAGACCCAGTACTTC.

The chain joins TRBV5-6 to TRBJ2-3; the match to TRBD2 covers 10 bases. J was trimmed by 2 bases and V by 0 bases; bases with no gene match: 3. This CDR3 comprises 16 residues. Germline CDR1 reads SGHDT; CDR2 reads YYEEEE. For the CDR3, the DNA is TGTGCCAGCAGCTTGGGACTAGCGGGTAACACAGATACGCAGTATTTT. It is translated as CASSLGLAGNTDTQYF.

This chain uses TRBV7-9 with TRBJ2-1; the D gene is possibly TRBD1 (6 bases). The CDR3 extends over 16 amino acids. Trimming pared 5 bases from V and 4 bases from J, leaving 18 bases between. Germline lookup yields CDR1 SEHNR and CDR2 FQNEAQ (reference sequence). CDR3 in amino acids: CASSRTRDIPYNEQFF. The CDR3 DNA follows: TGTGCCAGCAGCCGAACCCGGGACATTCCGTACAATGAGCAGTTCTTC.

This clone is classed as medium-sized. This rearrangement joins TRBV7-2 to TRBJ1-1; perhaps TRBD1 as D (5 bases). The CDR3 sequence is 16 residues long. The V gene's germline CDR1 is SGHTA and CDR2 FQGNSA. V was trimmed by 2 bases and J by 1 base, leaving 14 bases between them. CDR3 coding DNA: TGTGCCAGCAGCTTATCGCCAGGGATGGGGAACACTGAAGCTTTCTTT. Residues: CASSLSPGMGNTEAFF.

The chain uses TRBV7-3 and TRBJ1-6; 9 bases map to TRBD1. V shed 3 bases, J shed 7 bases, and the junction held 10 bases outside the gene matches. Germline values: CDR1 SGHTA, CDR2 FQGTGA. There are 17 residues in the CDR3. The CDR3 region has the DNA TGTGCCAGCAGCTTGCCCCTTGACAGGGGGGTAAATTCACCCCTCCACTTT. This codes for CASSLPLDRGVNSPLHF.

The chain employs TRBV6-4 and TRBJ2-2, with D possibly TRBD2 on 6 matching bases. V shed 6 bases and J shed 2 bases, with 13 bases lying between them. The CDR3 is made up of 15 amino acids. CDR1 is MRHNA, CDR2 SNTAGT, per germline. This CDR3 reads CASSPSGGNTGELFF. The CDR3 DNA follows: TGTGCCAGCAGCCCCTCCGGGGGAAACACCGGGGAGCTGTTTTTT.

The chain carries TRBV4-3 and TRBJ1-1; 10 nucleotides match TRBD1. J lost 3 bases, V lost 1 base, and 5 bases had no gene match. The CDR3 has 16 amino acids. Germline-derived CDR1 and CDR2 are LGHNA and YSLEER. The CDR3, as DNA: TGCGCCAGCAGCCAAGGGACAGGGGGGAGGTACACTGAAGCTTTCTTT. Translated, it gives CASSQGTGGRYTEAFF.

This sequence joins TRBV10-3 and TRBJ2-3; TRBD1 might be the D (6 bases). V lost 5 bases to trimming and J lost 3 bases, with 9 bases between them. Germline V lookup: CDR1 ENHRY, CDR2 SYGVKD. CDR3 length equals 13 residues. The CDR3 region has the DNA TGTGCCATCAGTACAACAGGGACAGATACGCAGTATTTT. Its translation: CAISTTGTDTQYF.

This clone appeared a few times. Other DNA sequences in this sample translate to the same CDR3. The rearrangement links TRBV7-2 to TRBJ2-7; D is ambiguous. The CDR3 has 13 amino acids. Per germline, CDR1 SGHTA and CDR2 FQGNSA. V gave up 1 base and J gave up 1 base, with 5 bases separating them. The CDR3: CASSLGPSYEQYV. For the CDR3, the DNA is TGTGCCAGCAGCTTAGGGCCTTCCTACGAGCAGTACGTC.

This sequence joins TRBV6-5 and TRBJ2-2, with D uncertain. There are 12 residues in the CDR3. Per germline, CDR1 MNHEY and CDR2 SVGAGI. Trimming removed 5 bases from V and 5 bases from J, with 6 bases in between. As DNA, the CDR3 is TGTGCCAGCAGTATACTTACCGGGGAGCTGTTTTTT. Residues: CASSILTGELFF.

The chain recombines TRBV5-1 with TRBJ1-1, with TRBD1 as a possible D gene (5 bases). Trimming took 3 bases from V and 0 from J, leaving 15 bases between them. The V gene's germline CDR1 is SGHRS and CDR2 YFSETQ. This CDR3 comprises 16 residues. DNA for the CDR3: TGCGCCAGCAGCTCGGACATGTTGAGGCTGAACACTGAAGCTTTCTTT. Amino acid sequence: CASSSDMLRLNTEAFF.

The V and J genes are TRBV10-3 and TRBJ1-6, with no clear D. CDR3 length equals 13 residues. Trimming took off 7 bases at V and 4 bases at J, with 8 bases between the two ends. Germline CDR1 is ENHRY and CDR2 is SYGVKD. The CDR3 loop is CAITGEYNSPLHF. CDR3 nucleotides: TGTGCCATCACTGGAGAGTATAATTCACCCCTCCACTTT.

The rearrangement uses TRBV7-8 and TRBJ1-5; unclear D gene. The V end was cut by 5 bases, the J end by 3 bases, with 11 bases between. Germline V lookup: CDR1 SGHVS, CDR2 FQNEAQ. The CDR3 extends over 14 amino acids. The CDR3 is CASSLRDANQPQHF. In DNA, the CDR3 is TGTGCCAGCAGCCTGCGGGATGCCAATCAGCCCCAGCATTTT.

This chain links TRBV7-8 with TRBJ2-2; 9 bases fit TRBD1. This CDR3 is built from 15 residues. Unmatched junction bases numbered 3, after V lost 2 bases and J lost 5 bases. Germline lookup yields CDR1 SGHVS and CDR2 FQNEAQ. The CDR3 nucleotides read TGTGCCAGCAGCTTAAGGGACAGGGCTACCGGGGAGCTGTTTTTT. It is translated as CASSLRDRATGELFF. Full variable domain (remainder filled in from reference TRBV7-8 and TRBJ2-2): GAGVSQSPRYKVAKRGQDVALRCDPISGHVSLFWYQQALGQGPEFLTYFQNEAQLDKSGLPSDRFFAERPEGSVSTLKIQRTQQEDSAVYLCASSLRDRATGELFFGEGSRLTVL.

The chain employs TRBV19 and TRBJ1-1; D gene ambiguous. V was trimmed by 7 bases and J by 1 base, leaving 13 bases between them. This CDR3 contains 14 residues. Germline lookup yields CDR1 LNHDA and CDR2 SQIVND (reference sequence). The CDR3 is CASTTIPGNTEAFF. For the CDR3, the DNA is TGTGCCAGTACCACTATACCGGGGAACACTGAAGCTTTCTTT.

V usage is TRBV19 and J usage is TRBJ2-2; D gene uncertain. Trimming removed 4 bases from V and 0 bases from J, with 9 bases in between. The germline V gene has CDR1 LNHDA and CDR2 SQIVND (reference sequence). There are 15 residues in the CDR3. The CDR3 DNA is TGTGCCAGTAGTAGGGCAGCCGCGAACACCGGGGAGCTGTTTTTT. Amino acid sequence: CASSRAAANTGELFF.